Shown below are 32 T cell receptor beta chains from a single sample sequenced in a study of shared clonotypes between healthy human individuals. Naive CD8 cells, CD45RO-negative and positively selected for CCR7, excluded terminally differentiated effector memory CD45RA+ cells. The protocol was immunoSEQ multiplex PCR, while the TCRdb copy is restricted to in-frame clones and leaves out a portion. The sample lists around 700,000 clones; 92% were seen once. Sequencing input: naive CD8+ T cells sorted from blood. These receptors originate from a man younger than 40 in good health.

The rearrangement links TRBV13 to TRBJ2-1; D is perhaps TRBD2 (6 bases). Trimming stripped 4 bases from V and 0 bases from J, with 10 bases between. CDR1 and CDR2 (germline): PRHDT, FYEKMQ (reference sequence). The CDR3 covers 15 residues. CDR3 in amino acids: CASSSGTPSYNEQFF. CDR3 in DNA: TGTGCCAGCAGCTCCGGGACTCCCTCCTACAATGAGCAGTTCTTC.

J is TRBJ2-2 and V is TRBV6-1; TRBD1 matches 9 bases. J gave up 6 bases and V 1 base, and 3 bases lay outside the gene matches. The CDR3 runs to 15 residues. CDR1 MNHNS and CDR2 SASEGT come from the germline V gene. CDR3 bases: TGTGCCAGCAGTGAAGGGGACAGGGTGGCCGGGGAGCTGTTTTTT. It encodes CASSEGDRVAGELFF.

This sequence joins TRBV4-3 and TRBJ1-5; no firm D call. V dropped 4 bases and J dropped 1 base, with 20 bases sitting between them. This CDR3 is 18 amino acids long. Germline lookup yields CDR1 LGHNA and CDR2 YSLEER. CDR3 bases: TGCGCCAGCAGCCTACATCTAGACCGGGAGCTCAGCAATCAGCCCCAGCATTTT. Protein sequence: CASSLHLDRELSNQPQHF.

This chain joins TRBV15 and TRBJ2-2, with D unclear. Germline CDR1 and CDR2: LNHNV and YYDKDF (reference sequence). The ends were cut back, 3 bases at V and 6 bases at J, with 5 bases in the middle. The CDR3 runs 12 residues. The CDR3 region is CATSSRAGELFF. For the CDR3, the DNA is TGTGCCACCAGCAGCCGCGCCGGGGAGCTGTTTTTT.

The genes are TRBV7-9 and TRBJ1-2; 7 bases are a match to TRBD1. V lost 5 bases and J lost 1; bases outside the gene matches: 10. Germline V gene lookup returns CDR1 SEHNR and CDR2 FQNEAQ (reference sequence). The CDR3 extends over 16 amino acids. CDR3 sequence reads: CASSKDRDQINYGYTF. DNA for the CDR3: TGTGCCAGCAGCAAAGACAGGGACCAAATTAACTATGGCTACACCTTC.

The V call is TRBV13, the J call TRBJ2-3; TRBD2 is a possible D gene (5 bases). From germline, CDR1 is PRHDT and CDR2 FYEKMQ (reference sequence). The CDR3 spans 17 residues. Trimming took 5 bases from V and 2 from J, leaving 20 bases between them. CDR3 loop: CASSPAVSGTATDTQYF. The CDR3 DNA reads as TGTGCCAGCAGCCCGGCCGTAAGCGGAACCGCCACAGATACGCAGTATTTT. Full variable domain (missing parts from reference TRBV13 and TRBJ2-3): AAGVIQSPRHLIKEKRETATLKCYPIPRHDTVYWYQQGPGQDPQFLISFYEKMQSDKGSIPDRFSAQQFSDYHSELNMSSLELGDSALYFCASSPAVSGTATDTQYFGPGTRLTVL.

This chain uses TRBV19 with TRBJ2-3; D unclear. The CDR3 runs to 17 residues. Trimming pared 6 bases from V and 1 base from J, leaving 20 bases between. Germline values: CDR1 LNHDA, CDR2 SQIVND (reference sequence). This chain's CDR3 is CASSNPENAPGTDTQYF. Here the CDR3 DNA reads TGTGCCAGTAGCAACCCCGAAAATGCGCCCGGCACAGATACGCAGTATTTT.

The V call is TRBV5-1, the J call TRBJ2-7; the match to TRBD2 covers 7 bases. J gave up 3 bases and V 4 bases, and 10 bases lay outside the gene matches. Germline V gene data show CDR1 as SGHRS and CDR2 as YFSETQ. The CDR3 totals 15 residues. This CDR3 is CASSLSQGLLYEQYF. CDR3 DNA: TGCGCCAGCAGCCTTTCCCAGGGACTACTCTACGAGCAGTACTTC. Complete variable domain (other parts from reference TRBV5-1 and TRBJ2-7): KAGVTQTPRYLIKTRGQQVTLSCSPISGHRSVSWYQQTPGQGLQFLFEYFSETQRNKGNFPGRFSGRQFSNSRSEMNVSTLELGDSALYLCASSLSQGLLYEQYFGPGTRLTVT.

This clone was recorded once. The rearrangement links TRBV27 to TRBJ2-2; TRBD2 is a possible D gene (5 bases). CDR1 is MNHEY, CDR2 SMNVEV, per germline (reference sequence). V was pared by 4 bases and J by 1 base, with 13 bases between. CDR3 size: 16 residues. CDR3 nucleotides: TGTGCCAGCAGTTCACAGCGGATTCTGAACACCGGGGAGCTGTTTTTT. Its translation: CASSSQRILNTGELFF.

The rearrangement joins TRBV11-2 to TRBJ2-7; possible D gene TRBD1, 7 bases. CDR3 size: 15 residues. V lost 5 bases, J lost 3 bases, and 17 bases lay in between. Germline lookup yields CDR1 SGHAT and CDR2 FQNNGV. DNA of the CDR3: TGTGCCAGCAGCCGGAGGGACAGCAGGATCTACGAGCAGTACTTC. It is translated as CASSRRDSRIYEQYF.

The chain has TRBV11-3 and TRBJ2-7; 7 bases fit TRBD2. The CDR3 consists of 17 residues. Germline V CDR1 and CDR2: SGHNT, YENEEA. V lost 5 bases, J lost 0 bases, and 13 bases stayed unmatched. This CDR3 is CASSPEEVGGFSYEQYF. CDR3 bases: TGTGCCAGCAGCCCCGAGGAGGTGGGGGGGTTCTCCTACGAGCAGTACTTC.

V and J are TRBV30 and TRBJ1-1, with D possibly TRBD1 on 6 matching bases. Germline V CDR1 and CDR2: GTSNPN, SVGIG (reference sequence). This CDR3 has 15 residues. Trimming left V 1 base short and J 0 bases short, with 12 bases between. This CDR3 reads CAWSAADSLNTEAFF. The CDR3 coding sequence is TGTGCCTGGAGTGCTGCGGACAGTCTGAACACTGAAGCTTTCTTT.

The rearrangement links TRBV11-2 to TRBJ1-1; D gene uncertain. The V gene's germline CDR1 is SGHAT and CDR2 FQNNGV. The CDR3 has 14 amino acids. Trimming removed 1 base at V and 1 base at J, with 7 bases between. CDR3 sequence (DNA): TGTGCCAGCAGCTTAGGGGTGGGGAACACTGAAGCTTTCTTT. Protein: CASSLGVGNTEAFF.

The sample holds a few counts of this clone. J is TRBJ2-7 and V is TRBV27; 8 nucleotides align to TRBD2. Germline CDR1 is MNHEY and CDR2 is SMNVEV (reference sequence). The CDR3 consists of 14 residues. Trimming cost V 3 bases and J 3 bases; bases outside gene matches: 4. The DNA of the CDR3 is TGTGCCAGCAGTTTCGGGGGGGGCGGCTACGAGCAGTACTTC. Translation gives CASSFGGGGYEQYF.

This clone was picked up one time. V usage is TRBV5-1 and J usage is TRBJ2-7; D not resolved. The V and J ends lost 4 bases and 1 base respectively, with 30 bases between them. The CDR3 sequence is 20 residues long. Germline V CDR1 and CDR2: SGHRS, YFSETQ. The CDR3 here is CASSPGPPLRPPGPSYEQYF. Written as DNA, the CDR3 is TGCGCCAGCAGCCCCGGTCCTCCCCTGCGTCCCCCGGGCCCATCCTACGAGCAGTACTTC.

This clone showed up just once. CDR3 nucleotide sequence: TGTGCCAGCAGTTGGCCCCGTAGGGTGGCTGGGGACACTGAAGCTTTCTTT. It encodes CASSWPRRVAGDTEAFF. This chain joins TRBV28 and TRBJ1-1; no clear D. The germline gives CDR1 MDHEN, CDR2 SYDVKM. CDR3 size: 17 residues. The ends were cut back, 4 bases at V and 3 bases at J, with 21 bases in the middle.

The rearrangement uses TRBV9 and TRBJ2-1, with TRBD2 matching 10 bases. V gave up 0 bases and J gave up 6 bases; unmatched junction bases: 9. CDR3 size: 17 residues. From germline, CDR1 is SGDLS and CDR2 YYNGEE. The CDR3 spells CASSVGIVAGGLNEQFF. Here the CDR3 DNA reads TGTGCCAGCAGCGTAGGAATAGTAGCGGGAGGCCTCAATGAGCAGTTCTTC.

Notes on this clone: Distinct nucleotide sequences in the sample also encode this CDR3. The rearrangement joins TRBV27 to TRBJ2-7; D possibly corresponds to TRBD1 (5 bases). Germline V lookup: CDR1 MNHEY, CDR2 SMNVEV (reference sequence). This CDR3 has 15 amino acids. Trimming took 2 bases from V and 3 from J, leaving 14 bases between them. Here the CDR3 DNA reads TGTGCCAGCAGTTTAATCATGGGGCAAGGCTACGAGCAGTACTTC. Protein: CASSLIMGQGYEQYF.

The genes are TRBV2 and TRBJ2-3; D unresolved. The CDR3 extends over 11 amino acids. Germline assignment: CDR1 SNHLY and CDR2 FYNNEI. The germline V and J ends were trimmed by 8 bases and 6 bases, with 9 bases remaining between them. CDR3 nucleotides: TGTGCCAGCCCTCTGGGGGATACGCAGTATTTT. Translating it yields CASPLGDTQYF.

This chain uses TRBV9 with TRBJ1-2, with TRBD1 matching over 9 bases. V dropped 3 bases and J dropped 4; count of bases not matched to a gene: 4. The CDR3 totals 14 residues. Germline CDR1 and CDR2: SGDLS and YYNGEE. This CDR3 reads CASSETGGAYGYTF. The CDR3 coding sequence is TGTGCCAGCAGCGAAACAGGGGGCGCCTATGGCTACACCTTC. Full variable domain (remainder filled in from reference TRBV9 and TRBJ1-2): DSGVTQTPKHLITATGQRVTLRCSPRSGDLSVYWYQQSLDQGLQFLIQYYNGEERAKGNILERFSAQQFPDLHSELNLSSLELGDSALYFCASSETGGAYGYTFGSGTRLTVV.

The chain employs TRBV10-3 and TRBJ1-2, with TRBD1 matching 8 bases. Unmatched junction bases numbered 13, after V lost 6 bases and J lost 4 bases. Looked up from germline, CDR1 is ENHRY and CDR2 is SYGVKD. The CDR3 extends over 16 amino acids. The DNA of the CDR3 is TGTGCCATCAGCCTATCACAGGGGGATCCCCTCTATGGCTACACCTTC. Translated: CAISLSQGDPLYGYTF.

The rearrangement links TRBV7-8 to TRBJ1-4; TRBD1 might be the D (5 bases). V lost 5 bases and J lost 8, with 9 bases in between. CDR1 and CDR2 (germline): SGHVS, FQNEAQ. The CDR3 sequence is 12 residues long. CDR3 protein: CASSREGEKLFF. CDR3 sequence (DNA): TGTGCCAGCAGCCGAGAGGGGGAAAAACTGTTTTTT. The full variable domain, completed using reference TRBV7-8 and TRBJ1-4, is GAGVSQSPRYKVAKRGQDVALRCDPISGHVSLFWYQQALGQGPEFLTYFQNEAQLDKSGLPSDRFFAERPEGSVSTLKIQRTQQEDSAVYLCASSREGEKLFFGSGTQLSVL.

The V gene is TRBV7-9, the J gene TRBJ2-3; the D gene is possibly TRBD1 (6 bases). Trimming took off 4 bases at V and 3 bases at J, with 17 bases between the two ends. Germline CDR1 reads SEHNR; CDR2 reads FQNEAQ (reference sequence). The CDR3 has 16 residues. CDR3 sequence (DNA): TGTGCCAGCAGCTCCCGGAAGGGGGAAGCAACAGATACGCAGTATTTT. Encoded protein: CASSSRKGEATDTQYF.

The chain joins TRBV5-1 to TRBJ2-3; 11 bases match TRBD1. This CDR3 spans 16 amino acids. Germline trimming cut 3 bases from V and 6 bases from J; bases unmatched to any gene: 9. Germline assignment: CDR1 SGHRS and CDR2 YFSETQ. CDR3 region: CASSSRPGQGVDTQYF. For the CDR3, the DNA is TGCGCCAGCAGCTCCCGCCCGGGACAGGGGGTTGATACGCAGTATTTT.

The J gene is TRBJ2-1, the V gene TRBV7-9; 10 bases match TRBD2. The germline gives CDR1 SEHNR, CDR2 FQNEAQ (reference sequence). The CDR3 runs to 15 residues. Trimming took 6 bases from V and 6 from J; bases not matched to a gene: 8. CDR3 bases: TGTGCCAGCAGTCTAGCGGGAGTAGTCGGCAATGAGCAGTTCTTC. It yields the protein CASSLAGVVGNEQFF.

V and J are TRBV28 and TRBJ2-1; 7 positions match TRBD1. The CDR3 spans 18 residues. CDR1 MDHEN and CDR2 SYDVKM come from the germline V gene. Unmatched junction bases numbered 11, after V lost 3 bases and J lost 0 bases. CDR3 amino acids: CASSFPPPGQNSYNEQFF. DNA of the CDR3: TGTGCCAGCAGTTTTCCCCCGCCGGGACAGAACTCCTACAATGAGCAGTTCTTC.

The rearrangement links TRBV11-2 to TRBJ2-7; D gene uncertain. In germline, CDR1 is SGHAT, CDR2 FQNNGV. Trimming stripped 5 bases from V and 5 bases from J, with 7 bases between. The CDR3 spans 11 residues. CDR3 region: CASSELNEQYF. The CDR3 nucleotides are TGTGCCAGCAGCGAACTCAACGAGCAGTACTTC. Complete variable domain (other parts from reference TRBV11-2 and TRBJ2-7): EAGVAQSPRYKIIEKRQSVAFWCNPISGHATLYWYQQILGQGPKLLIQFQNNGVVDDSQLPKDRFSAERLKGVDSTLKIQPAKLEDSAVYLCASSELNEQYFGPGTRLTVT.

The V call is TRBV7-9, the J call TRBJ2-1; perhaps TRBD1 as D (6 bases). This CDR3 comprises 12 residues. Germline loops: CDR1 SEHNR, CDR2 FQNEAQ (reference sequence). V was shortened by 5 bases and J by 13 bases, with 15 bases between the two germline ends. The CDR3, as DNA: TGTGCCAGCAGCCCACCTCCGGGACAACAGTTCTTC. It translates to CASSPPPGQQFF. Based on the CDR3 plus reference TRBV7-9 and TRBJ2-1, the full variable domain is DTGVSQNPRHKITKRGQNVTFRCDPISEHNRLYWYRQTLGQGPEFLTYFQNEAQLEKSRLLSDRFSAERPKGSFSTLEIQRTEQGDSAMYLCASSPPPGQQFFGPGTRLTVL.

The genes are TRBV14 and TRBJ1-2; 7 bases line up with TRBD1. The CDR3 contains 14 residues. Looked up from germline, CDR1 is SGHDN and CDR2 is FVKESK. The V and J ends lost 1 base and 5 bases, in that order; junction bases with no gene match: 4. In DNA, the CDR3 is TGTGCCAGCAGCCAAGGGGGACAGACGTATGGCTACACCTTC. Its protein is CASSQGGQTYGYTF.

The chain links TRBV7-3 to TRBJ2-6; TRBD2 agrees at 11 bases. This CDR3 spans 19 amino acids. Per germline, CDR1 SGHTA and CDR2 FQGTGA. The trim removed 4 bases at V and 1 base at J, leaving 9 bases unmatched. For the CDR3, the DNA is TGTGCCAGCAGCTCATTAGCGGGAGGGAAATTTTCTGGGGCCAACGTCCTGACTTTC. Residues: CASSSLAGGKFSGANVLTF.

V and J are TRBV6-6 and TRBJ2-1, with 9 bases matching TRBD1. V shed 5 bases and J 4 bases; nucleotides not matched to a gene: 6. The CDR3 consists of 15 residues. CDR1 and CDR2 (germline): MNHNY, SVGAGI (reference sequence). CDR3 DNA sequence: TGTGCCAGCAGTGCCGGGACAGGGATATACAATGAGCAGTTCTTC. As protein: CASSAGTGIYNEQFF.

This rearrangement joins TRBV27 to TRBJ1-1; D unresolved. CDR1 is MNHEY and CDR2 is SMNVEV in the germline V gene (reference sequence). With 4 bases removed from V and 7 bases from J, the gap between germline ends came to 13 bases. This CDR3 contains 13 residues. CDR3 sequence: CASSSGPFLEAFF. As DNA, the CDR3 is TGTGCCAGCAGTTCCGGGCCGTTTCTTGAAGCTTTCTTT.